This T cell receptor (beta chain) was identified in a study of blood T cell repertoires in COVID-19. As for the study in general: Acute and convalescent COVID-19 specimens originated in the United States, Italy and Spain.

Participants, about 18 to 90 years old, spanned 25 or so US areas. Participants' own reports of clinical history determined their cohort assignment. Two consecutive negative NP/OP PCR tests, clearance, or resolved symptoms defined Cohort 3 recovery. The CDR3 totals 17 residues. The trim removed 4 bases at V and 3 bases at J, leaving 12 bases unmatched. CDR1 LGHDT and CDR2 YNNKEL come from the germline V gene (reference sequence). Using immunoSEQ multiplex PCR, the repertoire was profiled, and TCRdb retains in-frame clones only, with some absent. This table has fewer than 300,000 clones, less than 85% appearing once.

The V gene is TRBV3-1 (or the pseudogene TRBV3-2), the J gene TRBJ1-5, with 7 positions matching TRBD1. The sequenced sample was PBMCs or T cells enriched from blood (not recorded which). The receptor was derived from a woman between 50 and 59 years old who had recovered from COVID-19. The CDR3: CASSPSTGTPFNQPQHF. CDR3 nucleotides: TGTGCCAGCAGCCCATCGACAGGGACACCATTCAATCAGCCCCAGCATTTT.